These T cell receptor beta chains were read from a single sample in a study of cytomegalovirus exposure and HLA in healthy donors. Data came from immunoSEQ multiplex PCR; TCRdb stores just in-frame clones and leaves some out. The sample includes 110,000 or so clones, 85% to 90% of them seen just once. Sequences were obtained from PBMCs. The receptors come from a woman younger than 45 in good health and CMV-seronegative. CDR3s include the opening cysteine and the closing phenylalanine or tryptophan. A D gene is named only where the DNA matches it firmly. Size tells how often a clone was seen (once, few, many) or the class of an expanded clone, and some rows leave it out.

J: TRBJ1-5; D: NA; length: 14; size: NA; V: TRBV7-2; CDR3: CASSPRGGNQPQHF; DNA: TGTGCCAGCAGCCCCCGGGGGGGCAATCAGCCCCAGCATTTT
J: TRBJ1-1; D: NA; length: 13; size: NA; V: TRBV5-1; CDR3: CASRFTVNTEAFF; DNA: TGCGCCAGCAGGTTCACAGTGAACACTGAAGCTTTCTTT
J: TRBJ1-6; D: TRBD1; length: 14; size: NA; V: TRBV10-1; CDR3: CALGRDSYNSPLHF; DNA: TGCGCGTTGGGGCGGGACAGTTATAATTCACCCCTCCACTTT
J: TRBJ1-2; D: TRBD1; length: 14; size: NA; V: TRBV6-5; CDR3: CASRTQGANYGYTF; DNA: TGTGCCAGCAGAACCCAGGGGGCAAACTATGGCTACACCTTC
J: TRBJ1-1; D: TRBD1; length: 15; size: NA; V: TRBV27; CDR3: CASSLSGTGGPEAFF; DNA: TGTGCCAGCAGTTTATCTGGGACAGGGGGCCCTGAAGCTTTCTTT
J: TRBJ2-3; D: TRBD2; length: 14; size: NA; V: TRBV5-1; CDR3: CASSPSSGGDTQYF; DNA: TGCGCCAGCAGCCCATCTAGCGGAGGAGATACGCAGTATTTT
J: TRBJ1-6; D: NA; length: 15; size: NA; V: TRBV5-4; CDR3: CASSGGAGVDSPLHF; DNA: TGTGCCAGCAGCGGTGGGGCAGGAGTCGATTCACCCCTCCACTTT
J: TRBJ1-4; D: NA; length: 13; size: NA; V: TRBV7-8; CDR3: CASSLGQYEKLFF; DNA: TGTGCCAGCAGCTTAGGACAGTATGAAAAACTGTTTTTT
J: TRBJ2-1; D: TRBD1; length: 14; size: NA; V: TRBV5-1; CDR3: CASSPDRGYNEQFF; DNA: TGCGCCAGCAGCCCCGACAGGGGTTACAATGAGCAGTTCTTC
J: TRBJ2-7; D: TRBD2; length: 17; size: once; V: TRBV5-4; CDR3: CASSTGTSGGAIYEQYF; DNA: TGTGCCAGCAGCACAGGGACTAGCGGGGGGGCCATATACGAGCAGTACTTC
J: TRBJ1-1; D: NA; length: 15; size: NA; V: TRBV6-1; CDR3: CASSSRGEGNTEAFF; DNA: TGTGCCAGCAGTAGCCGCGGGGAGGGGAACACTGAAGCTTTCTTT
J: TRBJ2-3; D: TRBD2; length: 16; size: NA; V: TRBV11-3; CDR3: CASSSRVAGRADTQYF; DNA: TGTGCCAGCAGCTCCCGCGTAGCGGGGAGGGCAGATACGCAGTATTTT
J: TRBJ2-1; D: TRBD2; length: 18; size: NA; V: TRBV5-6; CDR3: CASSPGTSGGAFYNEQFF; DNA: TGTGCCAGCAGCCCCGGGACTAGCGGGGGGGCCTTCTACAATGAGCAGTTCTTC
J: TRBJ2-6; D: NA; length: 18; size: NA; V: TRBV2; CDR3: CASSEETALTSGANVLTF; DNA: TGTGCCAGCAGTGAGGAAACAGCACTCACCTCTGGGGCCAACGTCCTGACTTTC
J: TRBJ2-3; D: NA; length: 13; size: NA; V: TRBV7-2; CDR3: CASSLRERDTQYF; DNA: TGTGCCAGCAGCTTACGGGAACGGGATACGCAGTATTTT
J: TRBJ1-5; D: NA; length: 18; size: NA; V: TRBV7-8; CDR3: CASSLMRVTLHSNQPQHF; DNA: TGTGCCAGCAGCTTAATGCGGGTGACCCTTCATAGCAATCAGCCCCAGCATTTT
J: TRBJ1-5; D: NA; length: 14; size: NA; V: TRBV9; CDR3: CASSVDSSPQPQHF; DNA: TGTGCCAGCAGCGTCGACAGTAGCCCCCAGCCCCAGCATTTT
J: TRBJ1-5; D: NA; length: 13; size: few; V: TRBV2; CDR3: CASSEVRNQPQHF; DNA: TGTGCCAGCAGTGAAGTGAGGAATCAGCCCCAGCATTTT
J: TRBJ2-5; D: NA; length: 15; size: NA; V: TRBV10-2; CDR3: CASSDGGAASGTQYF; DNA: TGCGCCAGCAGTGATGGCGGGGCGGCCTCAGGGACCCAGTACTTC
J: TRBJ2-1; D: TRBD2; length: 15; size: NA; V: TRBV9; CDR3: CASSVLAGVYNEQFF; DNA: TGTGCCAGCAGCGTGCTAGCGGGGGTCTACAATGAGCAGTTCTTC
J: TRBJ1-3; D: TRBD1; length: 15; size: NA; V: TRBV7-9; CDR3: CASIPGQGLENTIYF; DNA: TGTGCCAGCATCCCCGGACAGGGTTTGGAAAACACCATATATTTT
J: TRBJ2-5; D: NA; length: 16; size: NA; V: TRBV5-1; CDR3: CASRQSLAIFEETQYF; DNA: TGCGCCAGCCGACAGAGCCTAGCGATATTTGAAGAGACCCAGTACTTC
J: TRBJ2-6; D: NA; length: 15; size: NA; V: TRBV18; CDR3: CASSPPASGANVLTF; DNA: TGTGCCAGCTCACCACCGGCCTCTGGGGCCAACGTCCTGACTTTC
J: TRBJ2-7; D: NA; length: 13; size: few; V: TRBV19; CDR3: CASSISGSYEQYF; DNA: TGTGCCAGTAGCATCTCAGGGTCCTACGAGCAGTACTTC
J: TRBJ1-4; D: TRBD1; length: 15; size: NA; V: TRBV6-5; CDR3: CASRRQGWTNEKLFF; DNA: TGTGCCAGCAGAAGACAGGGATGGACTAATGAAAAACTGTTTTTT
J: TRBJ2-2; D: NA; length: 16; size: NA; V: TRBV9; CDR3: CASSLFGQPNTGELFF; DNA: TGTGCCAGCAGCTTGTTCGGACAGCCGAACACCGGGGAGCTGTTTTTT
J: TRBJ1-1; D: TRBD1; length: 18; size: NA; V: TRBV9; CDR3: CASSGYTPGQGWGTEAFF; DNA: TGTGCCAGCAGCGGATACACACCGGGACAGGGGTGGGGTACTGAAGCTTTCTTT
J: TRBJ1-1; D: TRBD1; length: 13; size: NA; V: TRBV5-1; CDR3: CASTGQMNTEAFF; DNA: TGCGCCAGCACGGGACAGATGAACACTGAAGCTTTCTTT
J: TRBJ1-3; D: NA; length: 15; size: NA; V: TRBV7-6; CDR3: CASSPNFLAGNTIYF; DNA: TGTGCCAGCAGCCCCAACTTTTTGGCTGGAAACACCATATATTTT
J: TRBJ1-2; D: NA; length: 14; size: NA; V: TRBV29-1; CDR3: CSSFPDGINYGYTF; DNA: TGCAGCTCTTTCCCGGACGGGATTAACTATGGCTACACCTTC
J: TRBJ2-3; D: NA; length: 16; size: NA; V: TRBV4-3; CDR3: CASSQDSTPSTDTQYF; DNA: TGCGCCAGCAGCCAGGACTCTACCCCTAGCACAGATACGCAGTATTTT
J: TRBJ1-2; D: NA; length: 12; size: NA; V: TRBV18; CDR3: CASSPKAYGYTF; DNA: TGTGCCAGCTCACCAAAAGCTTATGGCTACACCTTC
J: TRBJ1-2; D: TRBD1; length: 14; size: NA; V: TRBV9; CDR3: CASRRGEGANGYTF; DNA: TGTGCCAGCAGACGGGGTGAGGGGGCCAATGGCTACACCTTC
J: TRBJ2-5; D: TRBD2; length: 15; size: NA; V: TRBV6-6; CDR3: CASRTSGLQAETQYF; DNA: TGTGCCAGCAGAACTAGCGGCCTCCAGGCAGAGACCCAGTACTTC
J: TRBJ2-2; D: NA; length: 14; size: NA; V: TRBV19; CDR3: CASENRANTGELFF; DNA: TGTGCCAGTGAAAATAGAGCGAACACCGGGGAGCTGTTTTTT
J: TRBJ1-6; D: NA; length: 14; size: NA; V: TRBV6-5; CDR3: CASSYGPPNSPLHF; DNA: TGTGCCAGCAGTTACGGGCCTCCCAATTCACCCCTCCACTTT
J: TRBJ1-5; D: TRBD1; length: 15; size: NA; V: TRBV19; CDR3: CASTTRTGAHQPQHF; DNA: TGTGCCAGTACCACCCGGACAGGGGCACATCAGCCCCAGCATTTT
J: TRBJ1-1; D: NA; length: 14; size: NA; V: TRBV9; CDR3: CASSVAGPNTEAFF; DNA: TGTGCCAGCAGCGTAGCCGGTCCGAACACTGAAGCTTTCTTT
J: TRBJ2-1; D: TRBD2; length: 15; size: once; V: TRBV30; CDR3: CAWSARGLGDNEQFF; DNA: TGTGCCTGGAGCGCACGGGGACTAGGGGACAATGAGCAGTTCTTC
J: TRBJ1-5; D: TRBD1; length: 17; size: NA; V: TRBV16; CDR3: CASSQRQGGGSNQPQHF; DNA: TGTGCCAGCAGCCAAAGACAGGGTGGAGGTAGCAATCAGCCCCAGCATTTT
J: TRBJ1-1; D: TRBD1; length: 13; size: NA; V: TRBV29-1; CDR3: CSEMDRMNTEAFF; DNA: TGCAGCGAGATGGACAGGATGAACACTGAAGCTTTCTTT
J: TRBJ2-5; D: TRBD2; length: 16; size: NA; V: TRBV10-2; CDR3: CASRGLAGFGEETQYF; DNA: TGCGCCAGCCGGGGACTAGCTGGGTTTGGGGAAGAGACCCAGTACTTC
J: TRBJ2-5; D: NA; length: 12; size: NA; V: TRBV29-1; CDR3: CSISRGAGTQYF; DNA: TGCAGCATATCCCGGGGGGCGGGGACCCAGTACTTC
J: TRBJ2-7; D: NA; length: 16; size: NA; V: TRBV9; CDR3: CASSVGSESRAYEQYF; DNA: TGTGCCAGCAGCGTAGGATCCGAGTCTCGGGCCTACGAGCAGTACTTC
J: TRBJ1-1; D: TRBD1; length: 15; size: once; V: TRBV7-2; CDR3: CASSSQGQGVTEAFF; DNA: TGTGCCAGCAGCTCGCAGGGACAGGGTGTGACTGAAGCTTTCTTT
J: TRBJ2-7; D: TRBD1; length: 16; size: NA; V: TRBV5-8; CDR3: CASSSQGTVRTYEQYF; DNA: TGTGCCAGCAGTTCGCAAGGGACAGTCCGAACCTACGAGCAGTACTTC
J: TRBJ1-1; D: NA; length: 17; size: once; V: TRBV5-1; CDR3: CASKPGHHVVLRTEAFF; DNA: TGCGCCAGCAAACCGGGACACCATGTCGTTCTGAGGACTGAAGCTTTCTTT
J: TRBJ2-2; D: TRBD1; length: 14; size: NA; V: TRBV11-3; CDR3: CASLKGAGTGELFF; DNA: TGTGCCAGCTTGAAGGGGGCGGGCACCGGGGAGCTGTTTTTT
J: TRBJ2-5; D: NA; length: 14; size: NA; V: TRBV29-1; CDR3: CSAQGGGRGETQYF; DNA: TGCAGCGCCCAAGGAGGCGGCCGAGGGGAGACCCAGTACTTC
J: TRBJ2-3; D: NA; length: 18; size: NA; V: TRBV18; CDR3: CASSPLFGSARGTDTQYF; DNA: TGTGCCAGCTCACCTTTGTTTGGCTCCGCGAGGGGCACAGATACGCAGTATTTT
J: TRBJ2-3; D: TRBD2; length: 17; size: NA; V: TRBV13; CDR3: CASSLGPLAGYTDTQYF; DNA: TGTGCCAGCAGCTTAGGCCCGCTAGCGGGGTACACAGATACGCAGTATTTT
J: TRBJ2-3; D: TRBD2; length: 14; size: NA; V: TRBV5-1; CDR3: CASSLLAGTDTQYF; DNA: TGCGCCAGCAGCTTACTAGCGGGAACAGATACGCAGTATTTT
J: TRBJ1-1; D: NA; length: 16; size: NA; V: TRBV11-3; CDR3: CASSFDLVLMNTEAFF; DNA: TGTGCCAGCAGCTTCGATTTAGTCCTCATGAACACTGAAGCTTTCTTT
J: TRBJ2-1; D: NA; length: 13; size: NA; V: TRBV15; CDR3: CATSRGGVGEQFF; DNA: TGTGCCACCAGCAGAGGGGGGGTAGGTGAGCAGTTCTTC
J: TRBJ2-7; D: TRBD1; length: 14; size: NA; V: TRBV9; CDR3: CASSVRTGSYEQYF; DNA: TGTGCCAGCAGCGTCCGGACAGGCTCCTACGAGCAGTACTTC
J: TRBJ2-7; D: TRBD2; length: 11; size: NA; V: TRBV20-1; CDR3: CSALGGYEQYF; DNA: TGCAGTGCTTTGGGGGGGTACGAGCAGTACTTC
J: TRBJ2-3; D: TRBD2; length: 17; size: NA; V: TRBV2; CDR3: CASTYDQTSGVGDTQYF; DNA: TGTGCCAGCACTTACGACCAGACTAGCGGGGTCGGAGATACGCAGTATTTT
J: TRBJ1-3; D: NA; length: 15; size: once; V: TRBV30; CDR3: CAWTKSGAGGNTIYF; DNA: TGTGCCTGGACTAAGTCAGGGGCTGGTGGAAACACCATATATTTT
J: TRBJ1-1; D: NA; length: 14; size: NA; V: TRBV12-5; CDR3: CATLDGERNTEAFF; DNA: TGTGCTACCTTGGACGGGGAACGGAACACTGAAGCTTTCTTT